The present T cell receptor beta chain was sequenced within a study of blood T cell repertoires in COVID-19. TCRdb keeps only in-frame clones here, not all; method: immunoSEQ multiplex PCR. This sample has 75,000 to 95,000 clones, with more than 70% found just once. Germline CDR1 is SGDLS and CDR2 is YYNGEE. V was cut by 0 bases and J by 5 bases, with 21 bases left in between. The CDR3 consists of 17 residues. This TCR was sampled from a woman of 80 years or more with acute or convalescent COVID-19. J is TRBJ2-7 and V is TRBV9; a weak D match, TRBD2 (6 bases). The material sequenced was peripheral blood. The CDR3 reads CASSVDLEGTLGDEQYF. As DNA, the CDR3 is TGTGCCAGCAGCGTAGATCTCGAAGGGACTTTAGGAGACGAGCAGTACTTC.